This is a list of T cell receptor beta chains from one sample in a study of blood T cell repertoires in COVID-19. The protocol was immunoSEQ multiplex PCR, while the TCRdb copy is restricted to in-frame clones and leaves out a portion. The sample lists 200,000 to 300,000 clones, around 87% seen once, with around 3% in the top ten. The specimen sequenced was PBMCs or T cells enriched from blood (not recorded which). The receptors were gathered from a middle-aged woman with acute COVID-19. Each CDR3 is given with its conserved first and last residue.

CDR3 protein: CASSLSRDYEQYF
J gene: TRBJ2-7
CDR3 length: 13
V gene: TRBV7-8

CDR3 protein: CASSASGRYEQYF
J gene: TRBJ2-7
CDR3 length: 13
V gene: TRBV19

CDR3 protein: CASSDVKLPYNEQFF
J gene: TRBJ2-1
CDR3 length: 15
V gene: TRBV6-6

CDR3 protein: CSVRGQGYEQYF
J gene: TRBJ2-7
CDR3 length: 12
V gene: TRBV29-1

CDR3 protein: CASSLDRDYEQYF
J gene: TRBJ2-7
CDR3 length: 13
V gene: TRBV18

CDR3 protein: CASSGGTSGFSYEQYF
J gene: TRBJ2-7
CDR3 length: 16
V gene: TRBV19

CDR3 protein: CASSLPTDSHYGYTF
J gene: TRBJ1-2
CDR3 length: 15
V gene: TRBV5-1

CDR3 protein: CASSQDRTSGETQYF
J gene: TRBJ2-5
CDR3 length: 15
V gene: TRBV4-1

CDR3 protein: CASSLQAGTGANTEAFF
J gene: TRBJ1-1
CDR3 length: 17
V gene: TRBV4-2

CDR3 protein: CASGRAIGGYTF
J gene: TRBJ1-2
CDR3 length: 12
V gene: TRBV7-2

CDR3 protein: CASSLKGLVRGEQYF
J gene: TRBJ2-7
CDR3 length: 15
V gene: TRBV27

CDR3 protein: CASSQTGGVFATNEKLFF
J gene: TRBJ1-4
CDR3 length: 18
V gene: TRBV19

CDR3 protein: CASSARRNTEAFF
J gene: TRBJ1-1
CDR3 length: 13
V gene: TRBV7-8

CDR3 protein: CASSPQERELYNEQFF
J gene: TRBJ2-1
CDR3 length: 16
V gene: TRBV11-3

CDR3 protein: CASSSGLAGTYEQYF
J gene: TRBJ2-7
CDR3 length: 15
V gene: TRBV6-5

CDR3 protein: CSVEDFGQGPYGYTF
J gene: TRBJ1-2
CDR3 length: 15
V gene: TRBV29-1

CDR3 protein: CASRITGTYEQYF
J gene: TRBJ2-7
CDR3 length: 13
V gene: TRBV19

CDR3 protein: CASSGRQHSDPEQFF
J gene: TRBJ2-1
CDR3 length: 15
V gene: TRBV5-1

CDR3 protein: CASSPPDRAYEQYF
J gene: TRBJ2-7
CDR3 length: 14
V gene: TRBV11-2

CDR3 protein: CASRRVSNQPQHF
J gene: TRBJ1-5
CDR3 length: 13
V gene: TRBV6-5

CDR3 protein: CASSDRASPYNEQFF
J gene: TRBJ2-1
CDR3 length: 15
V gene: TRBV10-2

CDR3 protein: CASSPSPGGTLEQYF
J gene: TRBJ2-7
CDR3 length: 15
V gene: TRBV9

CDR3 protein: CASSLFDLGGPQYF
J gene: TRBJ2-5
CDR3 length: 14
V gene: TRBV11-3

CDR3 protein: CASRDRVSGGYTF
J gene: TRBJ1-2
CDR3 length: 13
V gene: TRBV27

CDR3 protein: CASSLSGAYEQYF
J gene: TRBJ2-7
CDR3 length: 13
V gene: TRBV13

CDR3 protein: CARSKNRGLDTEAFF
J gene: TRBJ1-1
CDR3 length: 15
V gene: TRBV5-3

CDR3 protein: CASSVDRGFSGNTIYF
J gene: TRBJ1-3
CDR3 length: 16
V gene: TRBV9

CDR3 protein: CATSRGRHPTSYNEQFF
J gene: TRBJ2-1
CDR3 length: 17
V gene: TRBV15

CDR3 protein: CASSLAGTELSGANVLTF
J gene: TRBJ2-6
CDR3 length: 18
V gene: TRBV11-3

CDR3 protein: CASSPSNSYEQYF
J gene: TRBJ2-7
CDR3 length: 13
V gene: TRBV18

CDR3 protein: CASSQDMAGGRDEQFF
J gene: TRBJ2-1
CDR3 length: 16
V gene: TRBV3-1/TRBV3-2

CDR3 protein: CASSRGNSPLHF
J gene: TRBJ1-6
CDR3 length: 12
V gene: TRBV27

CDR3 protein: CATSDWTENTGELFF
J gene: TRBJ2-2
CDR3 length: 15
V gene: TRBV24-1

CDR3 protein: CASSLVGTSGWDEQFF
J gene: TRBJ2-1
CDR3 length: 16
V gene: TRBV5-1

CDR3 protein: CASAPGLAGAGTYEQYF
J gene: TRBJ2-7
CDR3 length: 17
V gene: TRBV9

CDR3 protein: CASSLGQVSTYEQYF
J gene: TRBJ2-7
CDR3 length: 15
V gene: TRBV5-4

CDR3 protein: CASSETSGRAYEQYF
J gene: TRBJ2-7
CDR3 length: 15
V gene: TRBV11-3